This TCR beta chain derives from a study of control samples from healthy donors and cancer patients. Method: immunoSEQ multiplex PCR; TCRdb's copy keeps in-frame clones and lacks some. The sample holds about 190,000 clones. Sequencing input: blood. This receptor was taken from a woman aged 25 to 39 in good health.

The CDR3 bases are TGTGCCATCGAGGACGGTCCGGGTGGAGGAAACACCATATATTTT. Protein sequence: CAIEDGPGGGNTIYF. The chain is built from TRBV10-3 and TRBJ1-3; no firm D call. The germline V gene encodes CDR1 ENHRY and CDR2 SYGVKD. V was clipped by 8 bases and J by 4 bases, with 18 bases between them. The CDR3 is made up of 15 amino acids.